The 20 T cell receptor beta chains listed next were all sequenced from one sample in a study of OX40 agonist ivuxolimab in advanced cancers. Here immunoSEQ multiplex PCR was the method, and the copy in TCRdb shows in-frame clones only, minus some. Among around 35,000 clones listed, approximately 79% were seen once. This specimen consisted of CD4+ or CD8+ T cells sorted from blood, obtained in a trial of the OX40 agonist ivuxolimab. Receptors originate from an adult with an advanced solid tumor such as melanoma, head and neck, liver or kidney cancer.

The chain uses TRBV2 and TRBJ2-4; 8 bases are a match to TRBD1. The germline CDR1 and CDR2 sequences are SNHLY and FYNNEI. The CDR3 has 14 residues. The V and J ends lost 6 bases and 7 bases, in that order; junction bases with no gene match: 8. In DNA form, the CDR3 reads TGTGCCAGCAGCCCCCGGACAGGGTCGAACATTCAGTACTTC. Residues: CASSPRTGSNIQYF.

The rearrangement joins TRBV6-5 to TRBJ2-5, with D possibly being TRBD1 (5 bases). The CDR3 covers 12 residues. The germline V and J ends were trimmed by 6 bases and 7 bases, with 12 bases remaining between them. The germline V gene has CDR1 MNHEY and CDR2 SVGAGI. The CDR3 protein is CASSQGIGTQYF. The CDR3 DNA sequence: TGTGCCAGCAGCCAGGGTATCGGGACCCAGTACTTC.

The gene calls are TRBV15 and TRBJ1-1; D is unclear. CDR3 size: 14 residues. Germline lookup yields CDR1 LNHNV and CDR2 YYDKDF (reference sequence). The V gene lost 0 bases and the J gene lost 1 base, with 6 bases spanning the gap. The CDR3 is CATSRDQENTEAFF. The DNA of the CDR3 is TGTGCCACCAGCAGAGATCAAGAGAACACTGAAGCTTTCTTT.

V gene TRBV28 combines with J gene TRBJ1-3; a possible D gene is TRBD1 (6 bases). The V end was cut by 9 bases, the J end by 0 bases, with 15 bases between. Germline CDR1 MDHEN, CDR2 SYDVKM. The CDR3 has 15 amino acids. The CDR3 protein is CARGEGVISGNTIYF. CDR3 nucleotide sequence: TGTGCCAGGGGAGAGGGGGTAATCTCTGGAAACACCATATATTTT.

The count of this clone is one. V usage is TRBV18 and J usage is TRBJ1-1; a possible D gene is TRBD1 (5 bases). CDR3 length: 15 amino acids. Germline CDR1 reads KGHSH; CDR2 reads LQKENI. V dropped 0 bases and J dropped 1 base, with 9 bases sitting between them. DNA of the CDR3: TGTGCCAGCTCACCACCGTCGGGGGGGAACACTGAAGCTTTCTTT. It specifies CASSPPSGGNTEAFF.

This chain joins TRBV30 and TRBJ1-6, with 8 bases fitting TRBD1. Germline lookup yields CDR1 GTSNPN and CDR2 SVGIG (reference sequence). Trimming removed 3 bases from V and 9 bases from J; junction bases left unmatched: 7. The CDR3 loop spans 14 amino acids. CDR3 sequence reads: CAWSPGTGFSPLHF. CDR3 coding DNA: TGTGCCTGGAGCCCGGGGACAGGATTTTCACCCCTCCACTTT.

The V call is TRBV7-2, the J call TRBJ2-7; D is possibly TRBD2 (5 bases). Germline CDR1 SGHTA, CDR2 FQGNSA. Trimming removed 3 bases from V and 5 bases from J, with 8 bases in between. The CDR3 runs to 12 residues. The CDR3 sequence is CASSLGVHEQYF. The CDR3 DNA is TGTGCCAGCAGCTTGGGAGTACACGAGCAGTACTTC.

With respect to this clone: The sample has other DNA sequences that encode this CDR3 too. V usage is TRBV5-1 and J usage is TRBJ2-2; D ambiguous. Trimming stripped 0 bases from V and 1 base from J, with 4 bases between. The CDR3 runs 14 residues. CDR1 SGHRS and CDR2 YFSETQ come from the germline V gene. The CDR3 DNA reads TGCGCCAGCAGCTTGGATGGGAACACCGGGGAGCTGTTTTTT. Amino acids: CASSLDGNTGELFF. Complete variable domain (other parts from reference TRBV5-1 and TRBJ2-2): KAGVTQTPRYLIKTRGQQVTLSCSPISGHRSVSWYQQTPGQGLQFLFEYFSETQRNKGNFPGRFSGRQFSNSRSEMNVSTLELGDSALYLCASSLDGNTGELFFGEGSRLTVL.

The rearrangement links TRBV5-1 to TRBJ2-7; D is perhaps TRBD1 or TRBD2 (6 bases each). Deletions cut 0 bases from V and 4 bases from J, with 17 bases between. The CDR3 has 16 amino acids. Germline V gene data show CDR1 as SGHRS and CDR2 as YFSETQ. The CDR3 DNA follows: TGCGCCAGCAGCTTGGGGTATCCCGGGGGCACTTACGAGCAGTACTTC. It yields the protein CASSLGYPGGTYEQYF.

The rearrangement joins TRBV10-3 to TRBJ2-7; D possibly matches TRBD1 or TRBD2 (5 bases each). Germline-derived CDR1 and CDR2 are ENHRY and SYGVKD. The CDR3 covers 13 residues. V was trimmed by 10 bases and J by 9 bases, leaving 22 bases between them. In nucleotides, the CDR3 is TGTGCCACACAGGATGGACTGTATAATGGGCAGTACTTC. Amino acids: CATQDGLYNGQYF.

The rearrangement uses TRBV11-2 and TRBJ2-7; possibly TRBD1 or TRBD2 for D (6 bases each). Germline V gene sequence: CDR1 SGHAT, CDR2 FQNNGV. The V gene lost 0 bases and the J gene lost 0 bases, with 15 bases spanning the gap. This CDR3 is built from 17 residues. The CDR3 DNA reads as TGTGCCAGCAGCTTAGATGGACGGGGGCCCTTCTCCTACGAGCAGTACTTC. Translating gives CASSLDGRGPFSYEQYF. Full variable domain (rest looked up from reference TRBV11-2 and TRBJ2-7): EAGVAQSPRYKIIEKRQSVAFWCNPISGHATLYWYQQILGQGPKLLIQFQNNGVVDDSQLPKDRFSAERLKGVDSTLKIQPAKLEDSAVYLCASSLDGRGPFSYEQYFGPGTRLTVT.

This clone turned up a few times. This chain uses TRBV2 with TRBJ2-7; D is unresolved. The CDR3 loop spans 12 amino acids. V was pared by 5 bases and J by 0 bases, with 5 bases between. Germline V gene lookup returns CDR1 SNHLY and CDR2 FYNNEI. DNA of the CDR3: TGTGCCAGCAGTAAGGACTCCTACGAGCAGTACTTC. It translates to CASSKDSYEQYF.

This clone occurred a few times. This chain links TRBV7-6 with TRBJ1-4, with 8 bases that match TRBD1. The CDR3 runs to 15 residues. J was trimmed by 4 bases and V by 3 bases; bases with no gene match: 4. Germline values: CDR1 SGHVS, CDR2 FNYEAQ. CDR3: CASSLGQVINEKLFF. The CDR3 coding sequence is TGTGCCAGCAGCTTGGGACAGGTGATTAATGAAAAACTGTTTTTT. Full variable domain (remainder filled in from reference TRBV7-6 and TRBJ1-4): GAGVSQSPRYKVTKRGQDVALRCDPISGHVSLYWYRQALGQGPEFLTYFNYEAQQDKSGLPNDRFSAERPEGSISTLTIQRTEQRDSAMYRCASSLGQVINEKLFFGSGTQLSVL.

The chain is built from TRBV6-1 and TRBJ2-3; tentative D call: TRBD2 (6 bases). From germline, CDR1 is MNHNS and CDR2 SASEGT. With 1 base removed from V and 5 bases from J, the gap between germline ends came to 13 bases. This CDR3 contains 15 residues. The CDR3 protein is CASSEEGLGRDTQYF. In DNA, the CDR3 is TGTGCCAGCAGTGAAGAGGGACTGGGGAGAGATACGCAGTATTTT.

The chain uses TRBV6-5 and TRBJ2-5; D is possibly TRBD2 (5 bases). The CDR3 runs to 14 residues. V was trimmed by 2 bases and J by 0 bases, leaving 7 bases between them. Germline V CDR1 and CDR2: MNHEY, SVGAGI. The CDR3 DNA is TGTGCCAGCAGTTACACCGGGAACCAAGAGACCCAGTACTTC. This sequence encodes CASSYTGNQETQYF.

This clone was recorded only once. The rearrangement uses TRBV6-1 and TRBJ2-3, with a tentative D call TRBD2 (7 bases). The CDR3 consists of 19 residues. Between the trimmed V and J ends, which lost 1 base and 2 bases, there was a span of 22 bases. Germline CDR1 and CDR2: MNHNS and SASEGT. The CDR3 loop is CASSEVRLVGAGDTDTQYF. The CDR3 DNA reads as TGTGCCAGCAGTGAAGTAAGACTGGTGGGGGCGGGGGACACAGATACGCAGTATTTT.

This chain joins TRBV19 and TRBJ2-1, with TRBD1 identical over 8 bases. Trimming took 10 bases from V and 9 from J; bases not matched to a gene: 20. The CDR3 consists of 16 residues. Germline values: CDR1 LNHDA, CDR2 SQIVND (reference sequence). This chain's CDR3 is CATYPRTQGALGEQFF. The CDR3 DNA sequence: TGTGCCACCTACCCCCGTACTCAGGGGGCTTTGGGTGAGCAGTTCTTC.

V usage is TRBV2 and J usage is TRBJ1-4; tentative D call: TRBD1 (5 bases). With 4 bases removed from V and 3 bases from J, the gap between germline ends came to 9 bases. The germline gives CDR1 SNHLY, CDR2 FYNNEI. This CDR3 has 14 residues. Here the CDR3 DNA reads TGTGCCAGCAGTGCGGGGGTTTCTAATGAAAAACTGTTTTTT. It is translated as CASSAGVSNEKLFF.

The chain has TRBV5-4 and TRBJ1-2; 9 positions agree with TRBD1. The CDR3 is made up of 14 amino acids. With V trimmed by 2 bases and J by 4 bases, 3 bases remained unmatched. Germline CDR1 and CDR2: SGHNT and YYREEE (reference sequence). The CDR3 nucleotides are TGTGCCAGCAGCTTAGGACAGGGGAGCTATGGCTACACCTTC. Translating gives CASSLGQGSYGYTF.

The chain links TRBV4-1 to TRBJ2-2; D may be TRBD1 (5 bases). This CDR3 is built from 15 residues. The germline V gene encodes CDR1 MGHRA and CDR2 YSYEKL. The V and J ends lost 4 bases and 3 bases respectively, with 12 bases between them. This CDR3 reads CASSLQGVDTGELFF. CDR3 DNA: TGCGCCAGCAGCCTTCAGGGTGTAGACACCGGGGAGCTGTTTTTT.